A selection of T cell receptor beta chains follows, all from one sample in a study of beta chain features in type 1 diabetes. TCRdb keeps only in-frame clones here, not all; method: immunoSEQ multiplex PCR. The repertoire has around 180,000 clones, about 13% of them found once; the top ten carry 0.55% to 0.8%. The sequencing sample was made of central memory CD4+ T cells from blood. Receptors originate from a woman between 18 and 29 years old in good health. Both conserved end residues are part of each CDR3. The D gene is left open where the match is weak. Only some rows state a clone size, as once, few, many or a class for expanded clones.

>TRBJ1-5|TRBV7-2|-|few
CASSQMIQGQPQHF
TGTGCCAGCAGCCAAATGATCCAGGGGCAGCCCCAGCATTTT
>TRBJ1-2|TRBV30|-|-
CAWNAGGFGYGYTF
TGTGCCTGGAATGCTGGGGGCTTCGGCTATGGCTACACCTTC
>TRBJ2-3|TRBV7-8|TRBD2|-
CASSQTSGRAVYDIGDTQYF
TGTGCCAGCAGCCAAACTAGCGGGAGGGCCGTGTATGATATCGGGGATACGCAGTATTTT
>TRBJ2-1|TRBV7-2|TRBD2|few
CASSFGRAKRDEQFF
TGTGCCAGCAGCTTTGGGAGGGCAAAGAGGGATGAGCAGTTCTTC
>TRBJ1-1|TRBV4-2|-|few
CASSQGHSQNTEAFF
TGTGCCAGCAGCCAAGGTCACAGCCAGAACACTGAAGCTTTCTTT
>TRBJ1-2|TRBV5-8|-|few
CASSQMAPTGPYGYTF
TGTGCCAGCAGCCAAATGGCCCCCACAGGGCCCTATGGCTACACCTTC
>TRBJ2-7|TRBV5-1|TRBD2|-
CASSFLAGETYEQYF
TGCGCCAGCAGCTTTCTAGCGGGAGAGACCTACGAGCAGTACTTC
>TRBJ2-3|TRBV29-1|-|-
CSAQALGTDTQYF
TGCAGTGCTCAGGCCTTAGGCACAGATACGCAGTATTTT
>TRBJ2-1|TRBV5-1|TRBD2|few
CASSLYLAGNEQFF
TGCGCCAGCAGCTTATACTTAGCGGGCAATGAGCAGTTCTTC
>TRBJ2-3|TRBV7-2|TRBD2|few
CASSLGAYPSGRGPDTQYF
TGTGCCAGCAGCTTAGGGGCCTACCCTAGCGGGAGAGGACCAGATACGCAGTATTTT
>TRBJ1-1|TRBV27|TRBD1|few
CASSFRGPGGKLRTEAFF
TGTGCCAGCAGTTTTCGAGGGCCAGGGGGCAAATTGCGCACTGAAGCTTTCTTT
>TRBJ2-5|TRBV7-9|-|-
CASSYRRGETQYF
TGTGCCAGCAGCTACAGGCGCGGAGAGACCCAGTACTTC
>TRBJ2-5|TRBV4-1|TRBD2|-
CASSQGGGLAGSRQETQYF
TGCGCCAGCAGCCAAGGGGGGGGACTAGCGGGATCCCGACAAGAGACCCAGTACTTC
>TRBJ2-5|TRBV11-2|TRBD1|-
CASSLFGQGAQYF
TGTGCCAGCAGCTTATTCGGACAGGGGGCCCAGTACTTC
>TRBJ1-2|TRBV30|-|-
CAWSEEGWDYGYTF
TGTGCCTGGAGTGAGGAGGGGTGGGACTATGGCTACACCTTC
>TRBJ1-1|TRBV7-2|-|-
CASSRGLGGLNTEAFF
TGTGCCAGCAGCCGCGGCCTCGGGGGGTTGAACACTGAAGCTTTCTTT
>TRBJ2-1|TRBV10-3|TRBD2|few
CAIPREGDYSSYNEQFF
TGTGCCATCCCCAGGGAGGGAGACTATAGCTCCTACAATGAGCAGTTCTTC
>TRBJ2-7|TRBV5-1|-|-
CASSASGLIYEQYF
TGCGCCAGCAGCGCCTCAGGGTTGATCTACGAGCAGTACTTC
>TRBJ2-2|TRBV14|-|-
CASSLGAQSTGELFF
TGTGCCAGCAGCCTTGGGGCGCAGAGCACCGGGGAGCTGTTTTTT
>TRBJ2-3|TRBV6-5|-|few
CAAKNGQSNTDTQYF
TGTGCCGCGAAAAACGGACAGAGTAACACAGATACGCAGTATTTT
>TRBJ2-3|TRBV14|-|few
CASSHPSGDTQYF
TGTGCCAGCAGCCACCCGAGCGGGGATACGCAGTATTTT
>TRBJ2-1|TRBV10-1|TRBD2|few
CASRPLAGGNNEQFF
TGCGCCAGCAGACCTCTAGCGGGAGGTAACAATGAGCAGTTCTTC
>TRBJ2-7|TRBV7-2|TRBD1|-
CASSSGQGSLYEQYF
TGTGCCAGCAGCTCTGGACAGGGTAGCCTCTACGAGCAGTACTTC
>TRBJ1-1|TRBV6-5|TRBD1|-
CASSNTGEFTEAFF
TGTGCCAGCAGTAACACAGGGGAGTTCACTGAAGCTTTCTTT
>TRBJ2-6|TRBV30|TRBD1|-
CAWGTVGANVLTF
TGTGCCTGGGGGACAGTTGGGGCCAACGTCCTGACTTTC
>TRBJ2-5|TRBV5-1|-|-
CASSHRGAPQETQYF
TGCGCCAGCAGCCACCGGGGAGCCCCCCAAGAGACCCAGTACTTC
>TRBJ1-3|TRBV30|TRBD1|-
CAWNRGSGNTIYF
TGTGCCTGGAACAGGGGCTCTGGAAACACCATATATTTT
>TRBJ2-5|TRBV25-1|-|-
CASSDPGLETQYF
TGTGCCAGCAGTGATCCAGGTTTAGAGACCCAGTACTTC
>TRBJ2-7|TRBV5-5|-|few
CASSLQGHREQYF
TGTGCCAGCAGCCTGCAGGGACATCGGGAGCAGTACTTC
>TRBJ2-4|TRBV11-2|TRBD1|few
CASSTWDSPYSNKNIQYF
TGTGCCAGCAGCACATGGGACAGCCCATACTCAAACAAAAACATTCAGTACTTC
>TRBJ2-1|TRBV2|-|-
CASSGRGNEQFF
TGTGCCAGCAGTGGTCGGGGGAATGAGCAGTTCTTC